Below, 23 T cell receptor beta chains from the same sample are listed, as sequenced in a study of CD4+ T cells in melanoma. Sequenced by immunoSEQ multiplex PCR; TCRdb stores in-frame clones only, minus some. The sample shows about 21,000 clones, just under 80% of them seen only once. Receptors originate from a human donor with melanoma.

The rearrangement uses TRBV19 and TRBJ1-5; no definite D call. Germline CDR1 reads LNHDA; CDR2 reads SQIVND (reference sequence). V was pared by 5 bases and J by 4 bases, with 9 bases between. The CDR3 extends over 13 amino acids. The CDR3 sequence: CASSLWQNQPQHF. DNA of the CDR3: TGTGCCAGTAGTTTGTGGCAGAATCAGCCCCAGCATTTT.

The rearrangement joins TRBV5-1 to TRBJ1-5, with 7 bases fitting TRBD1. J was trimmed by 2 bases and V by 3 bases; bases with no gene match: 5. The CDR3 covers 15 residues. Looked up from germline, CDR1 is SGHRS and CDR2 is YFSETQ. The CDR3 coding sequence is TGCGCCAGCAGCTCGACAGGGCTCGGCAATCAGCCCCAGCATTTT. It translates to CASSSTGLGNQPQHF.

A few counts support this clone. The chain has TRBV5-6 and TRBJ1-5; D possibly corresponds to TRBD1 (6 bases). Trimming stripped 0 bases from V and 2 bases from J, with 12 bases between. The CDR3 is made up of 16 amino acids. Per germline, CDR1 SGHDT and CDR2 YYEEEE. CDR3 amino acids: CASSLASGDGNQPQHF. The CDR3 DNA is TGTGCCAGCAGCTTGGCCTCAGGGGACGGCAATCAGCCCCAGCATTTT.

The V gene is TRBV14, the J gene TRBJ1-1; possibly TRBD1 for D (5 bases). Germline lookup yields CDR1 SGHDN and CDR2 FVKESK. The V and J ends lost 2 bases and 5 bases respectively, with 15 bases between them. The CDR3 has 15 amino acids. The CDR3 sequence is CASSQTGRRYTEAFF. CDR3 bases: TGTGCCAGCAGCCAAACAGGTAGGAGGTATACTGAAGCTTTCTTT.

The chain employs TRBV2 and TRBJ2-7; 10 bases map to TRBD1. CDR1 SNHLY and CDR2 FYNNEI come from the germline V gene. V lost 6 bases to trimming and J lost 3 bases; unmatched junction nucleotides: 5. This CDR3 comprises 14 residues. The CDR3 region is CASRARTGGYEQYF. The CDR3 bases are TGTGCCAGCAGGGCCCGGACAGGGGGCTACGAGCAGTACTTC. Using reference TRBV2 and TRBJ2-7 for the parts outside the CDR3, the full variable domain is EPEVTQTPSHQVTQMGQEVILRCVPISNHLYFYWYRQILGQKVEFLVSFYNNEISEKSEIFDDQFSVERPDGSNFTLKIRSTKLEDSAMYFCASRARTGGYEQYFGPGTRLTVT.

The genes are TRBV9 and TRBJ2-3; 10 bases fit TRBD2. J was trimmed by 2 bases and V by 0 bases; bases with no gene match: 6. Germline values: CDR1 SGDLS, CDR2 YYNGEE. This CDR3 comprises 17 residues. The CDR3 sequence is CASSVEGSGGFTDTQYF. The DNA for the CDR3 is TGTGCCAGCAGCGTAGAAGGTAGCGGGGGGTTCACAGATACGCAGTATTTT.

The V and J genes are TRBV5-6 and TRBJ1-2, with D possibly TRBD1 on 5 matching bases. The CDR3 has 13 residues. V shed 3 bases and J shed 7 bases, with 13 bases lying between them. Germline values: CDR1 SGHDT, CDR2 YYEEEE. This CDR3 is CASSWAGRGGYTF. For the CDR3, the DNA is TGTGCCAGCAGCTGGGCGGGGAGGGGTGGCTACACCTTC.

The rearrangement links TRBV19 to TRBJ1-2; TRBD1 is a possible D gene (5 bases). The CDR3 has 13 amino acids. Trimming stripped 3 bases from V and 4 bases from J, with 9 bases between. CDR1 is LNHDA, CDR2 SQIVND, per germline (reference sequence). Here the CDR3 DNA reads TGTGCCAGTAGTATGGGGGGATTCTATGGCTACACCTTC. Amino acid sequence: CASSMGGFYGYTF.

The V call is TRBV10-3, the J call TRBJ2-5, with a weak D call TRBD1 (5 bases). CDR3 length: 14 amino acids. Germline V CDR1 and CDR2: ENHRY, SYGVKD. V lost 6 bases and J lost 2, with 13 bases in between. The CDR3 region is CAIRETADQETQYF. The DNA for the CDR3 is TGTGCCATCAGGGAGACAGCCGATCAAGAGACCCAGTACTTC.

This clone appeared a single time. The rearrangement joins TRBV5-1 to TRBJ2-5; TRBD1 matches at 8 bases. The ends lost 2 bases at V and 5 bases at J; junction bases unmatched: 5. The CDR3 loop spans 14 amino acids. Per germline, CDR1 SGHRS and CDR2 YFSETQ. The CDR3 DNA follows: TGCGCCAGCAGCTTAGGCAGGGGGCTGGAGACCCAGTACTTC. Translation gives CASSLGRGLETQYF.

The rearrangement uses TRBV5-1 and TRBJ1-3; D not certain. Germline V CDR1 and CDR2: SGHRS, YFSETQ. The CDR3 consists of 13 residues. Between the trimmed V and J ends, which lost 5 bases and 8 bases, there was a span of 14 bases. In nucleotides, the CDR3 is TGCGCCAGCAGTACGGGCCCAGAGGACACCATATATTTT. It specifies CASSTGPEDTIYF.

The rearrangement uses TRBV6-6 and TRBJ2-1; no reliable D call. Trimming cost V 6 bases and J 8 bases, with 8 bases left between them. The CDR3 spans 11 residues. The germline V gene has CDR1 MNHNY and CDR2 SVGAGI (reference sequence). DNA of the CDR3: TGTGCCAGCAGGGAGTATGATGAGCAGTTCTTC. Its translation is CASREYDEQFF.

The chain carries TRBV5-5 and TRBJ1-1; D gene unclear. The CDR3 extends over 15 amino acids. Germline V gene lookup returns CDR1 SGHKS and CDR2 YYEKEE (reference sequence). Trimming took 1 base from V and 1 from J, leaving 11 bases between them. The CDR3 sequence: CASSLRQSTNTEAFF. CDR3 in DNA: TGTGCCAGCAGCTTGCGGCAGTCAACGAACACTGAAGCTTTCTTT. Complete variable domain (other parts from reference TRBV5-5 and TRBJ1-1): DAGVTQSPTHLIKTRGQQVTLRCSPISGHKSVSWYQQVLGQGPQFIFQYYEKEERGRGNFPDRFSARQFPNYSSELNVNALLLGDSALYLCASSLRQSTNTEAFFGQGTRLTVV.

The chain joins TRBV6-5 to TRBJ1-1; D is ambiguous. The germline gives CDR1 MNHEY, CDR2 SVGAGI. Trimming removed 0 bases from V and 3 bases from J, with 11 bases in between. This CDR3 has 15 residues. CDR3 protein: CASSYSALRDTEAFF. The CDR3 DNA follows: TGTGCCAGCAGTTACTCGGCTCTTAGGGACACTGAAGCTTTCTTT.

The chain recombines TRBV13 with TRBJ1-1; the match to TRBD1 covers 7 bases. J was trimmed by 1 base and V by 2 bases; bases with no gene match: 10. CDR1 is PRHDT and CDR2 is FYEKMQ in the germline V gene (reference sequence). The CDR3 covers 17 residues. Here the CDR3 DNA reads TGTGCCAGCAGCTTAAACCCCGACAGGGTGAGGAACACTGAAGCTTTCTTT. Translation gives CASSLNPDRVRNTEAFF.

In this sample, this clone turned up a few times. The chain links TRBV5-1 to TRBJ1-3; no clear D. CDR1 is SGHRS and CDR2 is YFSETQ in the germline V gene. The V gene lost 1 base and the J gene lost 0 bases, with 14 bases spanning the gap. The CDR3 covers 17 residues. The DNA for the CDR3 is TGCGCCAGCAGCTTGCAACCAGACCTTACCTCTGGAAACACCATATATTTT. This gives the protein CASSLQPDLTSGNTIYF.

The chain is built from TRBV27 and TRBJ1-2; 8 bases agree with TRBD1. Germline V lookup: CDR1 MNHEY, CDR2 SMNVEV (reference sequence). CDR3 length: 15 amino acids. The V gene end was trimmed by 9 bases and the J gene end by 2 bases; junction bases not matched to a gene: 11. The CDR3 nucleotides read TGTGCCAGTACTTCACTCCGGACAGGGAACTATGGCTACACCTTC. The encoded protein is CASTSLRTGNYGYTF.

V gene TRBV5-1 combines with J gene TRBJ2-6; D is possibly TRBD1 (7 bases). CDR1 SGHRS and CDR2 YFSETQ come from the germline V gene. This CDR3 has 18 amino acids. V was cut by 4 bases and J by 0 bases, with 17 bases left in between. The CDR3 DNA reads TGCGCCAGCAGCGCGACTAGGGACAGAACCTCTGGGGCCAACGTCCTGACTTTC. Amino acids: CASSATRDRTSGANVLTF.

The chain links TRBV6-1 to TRBJ1-1, with 9 bases matching TRBD1. With 10 bases clipped from V and 2 bases from J, the junction kept 8 bases outside the gene matches. Germline V gene sequence: CDR1 MNHNS, CDR2 SASEGT. The CDR3 has 14 amino acids. The CDR3 loop reads CATYRDRVNTEAFF. For the CDR3, the DNA is TGTGCCACCTACCGGGACAGGGTTAACACTGAAGCTTTCTTT.

V gene TRBV5-6 combines with J gene TRBJ2-7; 8 nucleotides line up with TRBD1. The V segment lost 5 bases and the J segment 0 bases; nucleotides outside the gene matches: 7. Germline CDR1 is SGHDT and CDR2 is YYEEEE. This CDR3 has 15 residues. In nucleotides, the CDR3 is TGTGCCAGCAGTACTCCCGGGACAGGCTCCTACGAGCAGTACTTC. It encodes CASSTPGTGSYEQYF. Full variable domain (outside the CDR3, taken from reference TRBV5-6 and TRBJ2-7): DAGVTQSPTHLIKTRGQQVTLRCSPKSGHDTVSWYQQALGQGPQFIFQYYEEEERQRGNFPDRFSGHQFPNYSSELNVNALLLGDSALYLCASSTPGTGSYEQYFGPGTRLTVT.

The V and J genes are TRBV6-1 and TRBJ2-4; no clear D. V was pared by 2 bases and J by 0 bases, with 11 bases between. The germline V gene has CDR1 MNHNS and CDR2 SASEGT. The CDR3 is 16 residues long. CDR3 sequence reads: CASSEQVSLAKNIQYF. Here the CDR3 DNA reads TGTGCCAGCAGTGAACAGGTCTCCCTAGCCAAAAACATTCAGTACTTC.

The V call is TRBV7-6, the J call TRBJ2-2; D unclear. The CDR3 spans 16 residues. CDR1 and CDR2 from the germline V gene are SGHVS and FNYEAQ. V shed 1 base and J shed 1 base, with 10 bases lying between them. Here the CDR3 DNA reads TGTGCCAGCAGCTTAGTGGTTCCACGGAACACCGGGGAGCTGTTTTTT. It translates to CASSLVVPRNTGELFF.

This clone was seen only once. The rearrangement joins TRBV19 to TRBJ1-2; 7 bases agree with TRBD1. Trimming at V came to 1 base and at J to 3 bases, leaving 11 bases not matched to a gene. Per germline, CDR1 LNHDA and CDR2 SQIVND (reference sequence). The CDR3 contains 17 residues. For the CDR3, the DNA is TGTGCCAGTAGTATAGCGGCGGGCGGGACAGAACACTATGGCTACACCTTC. Amino acid sequence: CASSIAAGGTEHYGYTF.